A selection of T cell receptor beta chains follows, all from one sample in a study of STAT5B mutations in CD4+ large granular lymphocyte leukemia. Produced via immunoSEQ multiplex PCR; TCRdb's table is partial and in-frame only. The sample carries about 48,000 clones, roughly 72% recorded once. The sample comprised CD4+ T cells from blood buffy coats. The receptors here all came from a human donor in good health. CDR3s include the opening cysteine and the closing phenylalanine or tryptophan. D genes are given only for firm matches. Clone size, where shown, is once, few, many, or a class for clones that have expanded.

clone size,J gene,D gene,V gene,CDR3 protein,CDR3 DNA
-,TRBJ1-4,-,TRBV14,CASSQDMGITNEKLFF,TGTGCCAGCAGCCAAGATATGGGGATAACTAATGAAAAACTGTTTTTT
-,TRBJ2-3,-,TRBV27,CASSSKSDTQYF,TGTGCCAGCAGTTCTAAGTCAGATACGCAGTATTTT
-,TRBJ1-2,-,TRBV30,CAWSVPGGVYGYTF,TGTGCCTGGAGTGTGCCAGGAGGGGTTTATGGCTACACCTTC
-,TRBJ2-1,TRBD2,TRBV5-1,CASSLAGGGNEQFF,TGCGCCAGCAGCTTGGCTGGGGGGGGTAATGAGCAGTTCTTC
few,TRBJ1-3,TRBD1,TRBV11-2,CASSPGTGYGNTIYF,TGTGCCAGCAGCCCTGGGACAGGGTATGGAAACACCATATATTTT
once,TRBJ2-6,-,TRBV7-9,CASSSFVGANVLTF,TGTGCCAGCAGCTCCTTTGTCGGGGCCAACGTCCTGACTTTC
-,TRBJ1-1,-,TRBV10-3,CAISGRDIQGAEAFF,TGTGCCATCAGTGGGAGGGACATCCAGGGAGCTGAAGCTTTCTTT
-,TRBJ2-1,-,TRBV4-1,CASSQDRVSWGEQFF,TGCGCCAGCAGCCAAGATCGGGTTTCCTGGGGTGAGCAGTTCTTC
-,TRBJ2-5,-,TRBV18,CASSPRGPQETQYF,TGTGCCAGCTCTCCGAGGGGCCCCCAAGAGACCCAGTACTTC
-,TRBJ1-1,-,TRBV7-9,CASSLGGGLGTEAFF,TGTGCCAGCAGCTTGGGGGGCGGCTTGGGCACTGAAGCTTTCTTT
-,TRBJ2-3,-,TRBV4-1,CASSQDGGRTDTQYF,TGCGCCAGCAGCCAAGACGGGGGGCGCACAGATACGCAGTATTTT
-,TRBJ1-2,TRBD1,TRBV5-6,CASRGQGENYGYTF,TGTGCCAGCAGAGGACAGGGAGAGAACTATGGCTACACCTTC
-,TRBJ1-1,-,TRBV29-1,CSVEGGGPEAFF,TGCAGCGTTGAAGGGGGAGGGCCTGAAGCTTTCTTT
-,TRBJ2-3,-,TRBV5-1,CASTARQASTDTQYF,TGCGCCAGCACAGCCCGACAGGCTAGCACAGATACGCAGTATTTT
-,TRBJ2-5,TRBD2,TRBV11-2,CASSLNPGLAGTQYF,TGTGCCAGCAGCTTAAACCCGGGACTAGCAGGGACCCAGTACTTC
-,TRBJ2-1,-,TRBV2,CARARALYNEQFF,TGTGCCAGAGCCCGGGCCCTCTACAATGAGCAGTTCTTC
-,TRBJ2-3,-,TRBV5-1,CASKGTGADTQYF,TGCGCCAGCAAGGGGACCGGCGCAGATACGCAGTATTTT
once,TRBJ2-2,-,TRBV5-1,CASSLRSTGELFF,TGCGCCAGCAGCCTCAGGTCGACCGGGGAGCTGTTTTTT
-,TRBJ2-3,-,TRBV9,CASTRGTGGTSTDTQYF,TGTGCCAGCACCCGGGGGACGGGGGGCACCAGCACAGATACGCAGTATTTT
-,TRBJ2-2,-,TRBV4-1,CASSPGRDGELFF,TGCGCCAGCAGCCCCGGACGCGACGGGGAGCTGTTTTTT
-,TRBJ2-2,-,TRBV18,CASSGAANTGELFF,TGTGCCAGCTCTGGGGCAGCGAACACCGGGGAGCTGTTTTTT
-,TRBJ2-7,TRBD1,TRBV11-2,CASSSGTGNYEQYF,TGTGCCAGCAGCTCCGGGACAGGAAACTACGAGCAGTACTTC
-,TRBJ1-5,-,TRBV30,CAWSMGGNQPQHF,TGTGCCTGGAGTATGGGCGGCAATCAGCCCCAGCATTTT
-,TRBJ2-6,-,TRBV19,CASTQVFGTGANVLTF,TGTGCCAGCACACAAGTATTCGGGACTGGGGCCAACGTCCTGACTTTC
-,TRBJ1-2,-,TRBV30,CAWSDKNYGYTF,TGTGCCTGGAGTGACAAGAACTATGGCTACACCTTC
-,TRBJ2-3,TRBD2,TRBV7-9,CASRQTGTSGRTDTQYF,TGTGCCAGCAGACAGACCGGGACTAGCGGGCGCACAGATACGCAGTATTTT
-,TRBJ1-1,TRBD1,TRBV10-3,CAIRGLEDRGGTSEAFF,TGTGCCATCAGGGGCTTGGAGGACAGGGGGGGCACTTCTGAAGCTTTCTTT
-,TRBJ2-3,TRBD2,TRBV2,CASKAGLAGWAPGDTQYF,TGTGCCAGCAAAGCGGGACTAGCGGGATGGGCCCCCGGGGATACGCAGTATTTT
-,TRBJ1-1,-,TRBV2,CASVIGPLNTEAFF,TGTGCCAGCGTTATTGGGCCCTTAAACACTGAAGCTTTCTTT
-,TRBJ2-1,-,TRBV5-4,CASSLERNNEQFF,TGTGCCAGCAGCTTGGAAAGAAACAATGAGCAGTTCTTC
few,TRBJ1-3,-,TRBV5-4,CASSLDGNTIYF,TGTGCCAGCAGCTTGGATGGAAACACCATATATTTT
few,TRBJ2-3,TRBD2,TRBV4-2,CASSQFGLAGGLSTDTQYF,TGTGCCAGCAGCCAATTCGGGCTAGCGGGGGGTCTAAGCACAGATACGCAGTATTTT
-,TRBJ2-2,-,TRBV9,CASSPRGAGDTGELFF,TGTGCCAGCAGCCCCCGGGGGGCGGGGGACACCGGGGAGCTGTTTTTT
-,TRBJ2-7,-,TRBV28,CASALGSYEQYF,TGTGCCAGCGCCTTGGGCAGCTACGAGCAGTACTTC
few,TRBJ2-7,TRBD1,TRBV7-2,CASSITGTGGSEQYF,TGTGCCAGCAGCATAACCGGGACAGGGGGCTCCGAGCAGTACTTC